These 13 T cell receptor beta chains came from one sample sequenced in a study of T cell responses to AZD1222 COVID-19 vaccine. The assay was immunoSEQ multiplex PCR, and TCRdb's table has in-frame clones only and misses some. This table holds 120,000 to 150,000 clones, about 86% found once. Sequencing was performed on peripheral blood, taken 28 days after the second AZD1222 dose. The receptors derive from an adult who received the AZD1222 COVID-19 vaccine.

The rearrangement joins TRBV7-2 to TRBJ1-6; D not resolved. The CDR3 consists of 17 residues. Germline lookup yields CDR1 SGHTA and CDR2 FQGNSA. Deletions cut 1 base from V and 0 bases from J, with 10 bases between. CDR3 in amino acids: CASSLGSLSSYNSPLHF. The DNA for the CDR3 is TGTGCCAGCAGCTTAGGTTCTCTCAGCTCCTATAATTCACCCCTCCACTTT. Together with reference TRBV7-2 and TRBJ1-6, the CDR3 gives the full variable domain: GAGVSQSPSNKVTEKGKDVELRCDPISGHTALYWYRQSLGQGLEFLIYFQGNSAPDKSGLPSDRFSAERTGGSVSTLTIQRTQQEDSAVYLCASSLGSLSSYNSPLHFGNGTRLTVT.

The J gene is TRBJ2-7, the V gene TRBV4-1, with 11 bases lining up with TRBD2. The germline CDR1 and CDR2 sequences are MGHRA and YSYEKL. The CDR3 length is 17 residues. V shed 4 bases, J shed 3 bases, and the junction held 11 bases outside the gene matches. The CDR3 DNA follows: TGCGCCAGCAGCCTAATAGGGGGCGGACTAGCGGGCTACGAGCAGTACTTC. Its protein is CASSLIGGGLAGYEQYF.

V usage is TRBV7-9 and J usage is TRBJ1-1, with D unresolved. Germline CDR1 and CDR2: SEHNR and FQNEAQ (reference sequence). With 5 bases removed from V and 0 bases from J, the gap between germline ends came to 13 bases. The CDR3 sequence is 15 residues long. The CDR3 reads CASSPLWRLNTEAFF. DNA of the CDR3: TGTGCCAGCAGCCCCCTTTGGAGACTGAACACTGAAGCTTTCTTT.

The V gene is TRBV12-5, the J gene TRBJ2-5; D not resolved. The CDR3 runs to 14 residues. Germline loops: CDR1 LGHNT, CDR2 FRNRAP. V lost 1 base to trimming and J lost 0 bases, with 6 bases between them. CDR3 DNA: TGTGCTAGTGGTTTGGGGATGTACCAAGAGACCCAGTACTTC. This encodes CASGLGMYQETQYF.

The chain has TRBV6-1 and TRBJ2-7, with TRBD2 matching 11 bases. The germline V gene has CDR1 MNHNS and CDR2 SASEGT. The CDR3 runs 19 residues. V lost 4 bases and J lost 5; bases outside the gene matches: 19. CDR3 amino acids: CASSGGRRLAGLPYHEQYF. Here the CDR3 DNA reads TGTGCCAGCAGTGGCGGTCGGAGACTAGCGGGGCTCCCCTACCACGAGCAGTACTTC.

This chain uses TRBV7-2 with TRBJ2-3; 12 positions match TRBD2. This CDR3 spans 18 amino acids. CDR1 is SGHTA and CDR2 is FQGNSA in the germline V gene. With 2 bases clipped from V and 4 bases from J, the junction kept 10 bases outside the gene matches. The CDR3 DNA sequence: TGTGCCAGCAGCTTATGGTGGAAACTAGCGGGGGGCCCAGATACGCAGTATTTT. This codes for CASSLWWKLAGGPDTQYF. The complete variable domain, with remaining parts taken from reference TRBV7-2 and TRBJ2-3, reads GAGVSQSPSNKVTEKGKDVELRCDPISGHTALYWYRQSLGQGLEFLIYFQGNSAPDKSGLPSDRFSAERTGGSVSTLTIQRTQQEDSAVYLCASSLWWKLAGGPDTQYFGPGTRLTVL.

This chain connects TRBV30 to TRBJ1-5; 9 nucleotides match TRBD1. The CDR3 extends over 12 amino acids. J gave up 9 bases and V 4 bases, and 4 bases lay outside the gene matches. Germline V CDR1 and CDR2: GTSNPN, SVGIG (reference sequence). The CDR3 sequence: CAWNRGRGPQHF. Written as DNA, the CDR3 is TGTGCCTGGAACAGGGGGCGAGGGCCCCAGCATTTT. The whole variable domain, remainder taken from reference TRBV30 and TRBJ1-5, is SQTIHQWPATLVQPVGSPLSLECTVEGTSNPNLYWYRQAAGRGLQLLFYSVGIGQISSEVPQNLSASRPQDRQFILSSKKLLLSDSGFYLCAWNRGRGPQHFGDGTRLSIL.

The chain combines TRBV9 with TRBJ1-1; D not certain. The V end lost 3 bases, the J end lost 0 bases, and 9 bases lay between the germline ends. The CDR3 runs to 14 residues. Per germline, CDR1 SGDLS and CDR2 YYNGEE. The CDR3: CASSALQMNTEAFF. In DNA, the CDR3 is TGTGCCAGCAGCGCCCTCCAAATGAACACTGAAGCTTTCTTT.

The chain joins TRBV6-5 to TRBJ1-5, with D maybe TRBD1 (6 bases). Trimming left V 8 bases short and J 4 bases short, with 12 bases between. CDR3 length equals 13 residues. The germline V gene has CDR1 MNHEY and CDR2 SVGAGI. CDR3 nucleotide sequence: TGTGCCAGCGGGGGGCAGGAGAATCAGCCCCAGCATTTT. As protein: CASGGQENQPQHF.

This clone was detected once. This sequence joins TRBV10-3 and TRBJ1-1; D is undetermined. This CDR3 is built from 13 residues. V was clipped by 7 bases and J by 2 bases, with 11 bases between them. Germline CDR1 reads ENHRY; CDR2 reads SYGVKD. The CDR3 coding sequence is TGTGCCATCAAGGGCAGGCTTAACACTGAAGCTTTCTTT. As protein: CAIKGRLNTEAFF.

The CDR3 DNA sequence: TGTGCCAGCAGACCTCAGGGTGGCGTTCAGCCCCAGCATTTT. Its protein is CASRPQGGVQPQHF. The chain carries TRBV6-5 and TRBJ1-5; D might be TRBD1 (5 bases). Trimming pared 6 bases from V and 6 bases from J, leaving 15 bases between. CDR1 and CDR2 (germline): MNHEY, SVGAGI. The CDR3 has 14 residues.

The chain is built from TRBV19 and TRBJ2-5; D tentatively fits TRBD1 or TRBD2 (5 bases each). Trimming left V 6 bases short and J 5 bases short, with 19 bases between. From germline, CDR1 is LNHDA and CDR2 SQIVND (reference sequence). CDR3 length equals 15 residues. The CDR3 DNA reads TGTGCCAGTAGAATCGGGACCTACGATTGGGAGACCCAGTACTTC. Translated: CASRIGTYDWETQYF. Full variable domain (remainder filled in from reference TRBV19 and TRBJ2-5): DGGITQSPKYLFRKEGQNVTLSCEQNLNHDAMYWYRQDPGQGLRLIYYSQIVNDFQKGDIAEGYSVSREKKESFPLTVTSAQKNPTAFYLCASRIGTYDWETQYFGPGTRLLVL.

The rearrangement links TRBV6-5 to TRBJ2-1; TRBD1 or TRBD2 may be the D gene (5 bases each). Trimming removed 6 bases at V and 5 bases at J, with 11 bases between. The CDR3 contains 13 residues. Germline V CDR1 and CDR2: MNHEY, SVGAGI. The CDR3 here is CASSLGPHNEQFF. The DNA for the CDR3 is TGTGCCAGCAGCCTGGGACCCCACAATGAGCAGTTCTTC.